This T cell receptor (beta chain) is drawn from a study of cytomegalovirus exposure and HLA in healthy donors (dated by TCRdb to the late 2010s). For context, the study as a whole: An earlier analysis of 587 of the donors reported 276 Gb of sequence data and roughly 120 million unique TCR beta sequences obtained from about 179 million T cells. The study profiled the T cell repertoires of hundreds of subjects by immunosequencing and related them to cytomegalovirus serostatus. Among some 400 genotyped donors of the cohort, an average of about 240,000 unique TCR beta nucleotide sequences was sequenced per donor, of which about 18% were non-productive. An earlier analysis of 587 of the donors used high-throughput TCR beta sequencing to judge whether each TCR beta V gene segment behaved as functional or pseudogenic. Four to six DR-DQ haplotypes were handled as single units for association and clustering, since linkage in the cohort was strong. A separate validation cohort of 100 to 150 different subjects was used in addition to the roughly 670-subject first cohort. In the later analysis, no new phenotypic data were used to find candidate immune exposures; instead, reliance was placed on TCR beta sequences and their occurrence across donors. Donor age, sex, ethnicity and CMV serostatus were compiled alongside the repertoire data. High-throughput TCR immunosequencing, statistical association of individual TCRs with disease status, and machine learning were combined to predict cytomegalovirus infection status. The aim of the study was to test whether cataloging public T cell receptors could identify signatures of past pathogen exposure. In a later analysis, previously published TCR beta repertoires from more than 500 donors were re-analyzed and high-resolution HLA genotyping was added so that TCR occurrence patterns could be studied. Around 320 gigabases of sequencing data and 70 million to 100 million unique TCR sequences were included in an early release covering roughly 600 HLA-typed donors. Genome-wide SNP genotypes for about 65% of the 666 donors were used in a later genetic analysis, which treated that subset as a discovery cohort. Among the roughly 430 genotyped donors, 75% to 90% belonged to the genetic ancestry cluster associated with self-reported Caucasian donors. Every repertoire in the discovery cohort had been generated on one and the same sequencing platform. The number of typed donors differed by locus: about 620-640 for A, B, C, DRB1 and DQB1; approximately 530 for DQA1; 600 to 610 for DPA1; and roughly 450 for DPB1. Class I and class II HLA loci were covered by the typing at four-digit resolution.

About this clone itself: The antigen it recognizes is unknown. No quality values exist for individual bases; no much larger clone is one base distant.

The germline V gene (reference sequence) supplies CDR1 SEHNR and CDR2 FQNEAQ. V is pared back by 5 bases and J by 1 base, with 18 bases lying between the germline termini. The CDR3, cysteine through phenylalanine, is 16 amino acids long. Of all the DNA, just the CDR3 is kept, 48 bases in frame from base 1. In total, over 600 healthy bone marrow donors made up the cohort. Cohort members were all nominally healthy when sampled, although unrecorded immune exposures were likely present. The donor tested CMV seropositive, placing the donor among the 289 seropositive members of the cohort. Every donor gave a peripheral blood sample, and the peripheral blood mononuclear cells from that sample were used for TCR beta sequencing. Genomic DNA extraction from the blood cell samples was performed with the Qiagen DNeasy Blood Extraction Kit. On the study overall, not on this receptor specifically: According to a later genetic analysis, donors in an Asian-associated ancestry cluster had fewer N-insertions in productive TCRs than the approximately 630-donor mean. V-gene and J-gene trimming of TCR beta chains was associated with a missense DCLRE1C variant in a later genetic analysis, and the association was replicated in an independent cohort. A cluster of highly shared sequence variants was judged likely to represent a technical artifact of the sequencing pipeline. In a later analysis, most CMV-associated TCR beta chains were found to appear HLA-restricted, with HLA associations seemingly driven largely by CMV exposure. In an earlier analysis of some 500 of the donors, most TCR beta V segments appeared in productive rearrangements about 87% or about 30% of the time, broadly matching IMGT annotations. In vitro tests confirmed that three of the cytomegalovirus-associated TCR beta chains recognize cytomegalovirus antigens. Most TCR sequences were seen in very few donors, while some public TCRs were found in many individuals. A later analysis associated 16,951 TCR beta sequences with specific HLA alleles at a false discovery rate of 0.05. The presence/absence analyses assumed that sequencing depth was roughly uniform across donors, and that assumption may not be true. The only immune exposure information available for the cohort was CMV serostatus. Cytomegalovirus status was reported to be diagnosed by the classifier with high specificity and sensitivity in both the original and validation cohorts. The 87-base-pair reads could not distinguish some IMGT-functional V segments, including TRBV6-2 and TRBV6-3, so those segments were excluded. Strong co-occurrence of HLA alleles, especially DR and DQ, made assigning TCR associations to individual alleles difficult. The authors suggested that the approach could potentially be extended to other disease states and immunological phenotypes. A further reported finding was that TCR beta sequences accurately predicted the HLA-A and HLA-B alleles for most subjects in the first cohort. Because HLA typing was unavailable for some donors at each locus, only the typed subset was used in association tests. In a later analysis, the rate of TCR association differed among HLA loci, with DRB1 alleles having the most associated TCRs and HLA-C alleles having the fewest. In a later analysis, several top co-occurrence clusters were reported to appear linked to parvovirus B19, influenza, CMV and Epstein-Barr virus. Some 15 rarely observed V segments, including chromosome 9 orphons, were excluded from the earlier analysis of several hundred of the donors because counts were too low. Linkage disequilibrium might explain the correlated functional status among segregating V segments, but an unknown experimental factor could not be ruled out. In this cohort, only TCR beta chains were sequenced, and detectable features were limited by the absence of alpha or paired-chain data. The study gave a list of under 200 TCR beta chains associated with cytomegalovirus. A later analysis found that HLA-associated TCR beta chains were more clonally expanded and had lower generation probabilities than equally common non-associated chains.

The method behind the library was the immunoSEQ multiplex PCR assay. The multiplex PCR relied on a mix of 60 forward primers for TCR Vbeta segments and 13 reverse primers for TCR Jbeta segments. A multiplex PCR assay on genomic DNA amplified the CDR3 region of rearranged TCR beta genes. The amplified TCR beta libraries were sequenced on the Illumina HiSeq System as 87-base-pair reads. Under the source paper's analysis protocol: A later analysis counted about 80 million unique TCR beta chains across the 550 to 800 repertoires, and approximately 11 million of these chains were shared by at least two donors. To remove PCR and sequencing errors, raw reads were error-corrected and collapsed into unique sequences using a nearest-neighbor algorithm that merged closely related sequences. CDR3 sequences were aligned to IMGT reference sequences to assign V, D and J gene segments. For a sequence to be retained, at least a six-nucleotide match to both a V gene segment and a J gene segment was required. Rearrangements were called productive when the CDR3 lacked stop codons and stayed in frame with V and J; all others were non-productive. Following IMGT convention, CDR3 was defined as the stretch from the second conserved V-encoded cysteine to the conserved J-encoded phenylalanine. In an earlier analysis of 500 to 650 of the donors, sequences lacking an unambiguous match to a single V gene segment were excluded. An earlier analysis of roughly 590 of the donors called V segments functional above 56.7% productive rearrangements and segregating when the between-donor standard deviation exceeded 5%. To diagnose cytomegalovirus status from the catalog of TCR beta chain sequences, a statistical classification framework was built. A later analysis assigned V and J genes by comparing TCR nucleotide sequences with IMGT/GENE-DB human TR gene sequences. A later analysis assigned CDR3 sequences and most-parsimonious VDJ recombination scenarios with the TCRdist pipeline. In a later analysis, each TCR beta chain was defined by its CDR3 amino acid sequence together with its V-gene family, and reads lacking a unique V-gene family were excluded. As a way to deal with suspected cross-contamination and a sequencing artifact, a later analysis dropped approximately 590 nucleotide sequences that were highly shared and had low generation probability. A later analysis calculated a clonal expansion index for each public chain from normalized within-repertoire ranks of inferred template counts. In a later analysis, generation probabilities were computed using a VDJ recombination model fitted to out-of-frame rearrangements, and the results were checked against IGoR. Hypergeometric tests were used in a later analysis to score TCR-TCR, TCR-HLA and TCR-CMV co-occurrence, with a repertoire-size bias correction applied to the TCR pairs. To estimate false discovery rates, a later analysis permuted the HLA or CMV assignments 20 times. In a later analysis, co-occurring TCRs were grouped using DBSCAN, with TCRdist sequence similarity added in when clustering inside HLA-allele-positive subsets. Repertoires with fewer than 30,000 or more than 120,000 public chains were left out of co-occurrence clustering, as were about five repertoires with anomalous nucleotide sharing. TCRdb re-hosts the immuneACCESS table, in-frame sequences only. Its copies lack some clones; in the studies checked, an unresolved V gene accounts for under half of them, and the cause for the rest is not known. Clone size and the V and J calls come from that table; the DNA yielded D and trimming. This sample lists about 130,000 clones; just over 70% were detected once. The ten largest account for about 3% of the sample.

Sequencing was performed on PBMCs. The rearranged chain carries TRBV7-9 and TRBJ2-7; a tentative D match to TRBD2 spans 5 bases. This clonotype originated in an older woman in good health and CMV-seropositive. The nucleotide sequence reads TGTGCCAGCAGCCCCCCCCGCGTACCGGGATCCTACGAGCAGTACTTC. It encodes CASSPPRVPGSYEQYF.